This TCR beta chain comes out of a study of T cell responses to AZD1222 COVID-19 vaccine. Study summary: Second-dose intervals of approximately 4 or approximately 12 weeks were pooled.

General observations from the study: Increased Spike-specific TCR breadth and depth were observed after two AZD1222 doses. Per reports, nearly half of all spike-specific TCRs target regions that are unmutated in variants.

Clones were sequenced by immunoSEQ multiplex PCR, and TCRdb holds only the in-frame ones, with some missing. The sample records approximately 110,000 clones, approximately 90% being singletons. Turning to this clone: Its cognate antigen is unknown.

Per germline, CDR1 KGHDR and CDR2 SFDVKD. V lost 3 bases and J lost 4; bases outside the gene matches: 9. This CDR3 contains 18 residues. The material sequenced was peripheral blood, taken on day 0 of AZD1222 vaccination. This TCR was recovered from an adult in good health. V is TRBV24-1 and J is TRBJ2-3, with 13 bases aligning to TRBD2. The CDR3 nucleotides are TGTGCCACCAGTGATCCGACTAGCGGGAGGATCTTTGCAGATACGCAGTATTTT. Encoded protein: CATSDPTSGRIFADTQYF.